These T cell receptor beta chains were read from a single sample in a study of blood T cell repertoires in COVID-19. Profiling relied on immunoSEQ multiplex PCR, and the TCRdb table lists in-frame clones only, not all of them. The sample includes 100,000 to 150,000 clones, around four fifths of them seen just once. Sequencing was carried out using peripheral blood. All receptors come from a human donor in a cohort sampled during active COVID-19. Each CDR3 is given with its conserved first and last residue. The D gene is left open where the match is weak. For some rows the clone size is stated as once, few or many, or as a class when expanded; others skip it.

>TRBV2|TRBD2|TRBJ2-3|NA|15
CASSEFGLAGDTQYF
TGTGCCAGCAGTGAATTCGGACTAGCAGGAGATACGCAGTATTTT
>TRBV30|NA|TRBJ2-7|few|13
CAWRSWTAYEQYF
TGTGCCTGGAGGTCTTGGACAGCCTACGAGCAGTACTTC
>TRBV28|NA|TRBJ1-6|NA|11
CASRASTPLHF
TGTGCCAGCAGGGCTTCCACACCCCTCCACTTT
>TRBV7-2|NA|TRBJ2-7|NA|16
CASSLAPPGLSYEQYF
TGTGCCAGCAGCTTAGCGCCGCCAGGGCTCTCCTACGAGCAGTACTTC
>TRBV6-6|TRBD1|TRBJ2-1|NA|15
CASSRMDRDYNEQFF
TGTGCCAGCAGCCGAATGGACAGGGACTACAATGAGCAGTTCTTC
>TRBV7-2|NA|TRBJ2-5|NA|13
CASSLDRAGTQYF
TGTGCCAGCAGCTTAGACAGGGCAGGGACCCAGTACTTC
>TRBV20-1|TRBD2|TRBJ2-6|NA|16
CSASGEGTTGANVLTF
TGCAGTGCTAGTGGGGAGGGGACTACTGGGGCCAACGTCCTGACTTTC
>TRBV2|NA|TRBJ1-1|NA|11
CASRLNTEAFF
TGTGCCAGCAGGTTAAACACTGAAGCTTTCTTT
>TRBV15|NA|TRBJ2-1|few|16
CATSQEWPGRYNEQFF
TGTGCCACCAGCCAAGAGTGGCCAGGGAGGTACAATGAGCAGTTCTTC
>TRBV9|TRBD1|TRBJ1-2|NA|17
CASSVRDSVFLGYGYTF
TGTGCCAGCAGCGTCCGGGACAGTGTATTTCTGGGTTATGGCTACACCTTC
>TRBV18|TRBD1|TRBJ1-2|NA|15
CASSQGQGANYGYTF
TGTGCCAGCTCACAGGGACAGGGGGCTAACTATGGCTACACCTTC
>TRBV5-5|TRBD1|TRBJ1-5|many|15
CASSLDPGQYQPQHF
TGTGCCAGCAGCTTAGACCCGGGACAGTATCAGCCCCAGCATTTT
>TRBV19|NA|TRBJ1-4|NA|15
CASSILQGSGEKLFF
TGTGCCAGTAGTATTCTTCAGGGGAGCGGTGAAAAACTGTTTTTT
>TRBV24-1|NA|TRBJ2-7|NA|14
CATKGNYGSYEQYF
TGTGCCACCAAGGGGAACTACGGGTCCTACGAGCAGTACTTC
>TRBV7-3|TRBD1|TRBJ1-1|NA|14
CASSVTGGPTEAFF
TGTGCCAGCAGCGTTACAGGGGGCCCCACTGAAGCTTTCTTT
>TRBV7-2|NA|TRBJ2-4|many|14
CASSYRDFEDIQYF
TGTGCCAGCAGCTACCGGGACTTTGAGGACATTCAGTACTTC
>TRBV6-5|TRBD2|TRBJ2-7|NA|15
CASSYLGTSGDRQYF
TGTGCCAGCAGTTACTTAGGGACTAGCGGGGACCGTCAGTACTTC
>TRBV5-5|NA|TRBJ1-1|NA|14
CASSPTLAVTEAFF
TGTGCCAGCAGTCCTACTTTAGCCGTTACTGAAGCTTTCTTT
>TRBV6-5|NA|TRBJ1-1|NA|15
CASRTEPLTNTEAFF
TGTGCCAGCAGGACAGAACCGTTGACGAACACTGAAGCTTTCTTT
>TRBV27|TRBD2|TRBJ2-7|NA|14
CASSLTSGSYEQYF
TGTGCCAGCAGTTTGACTAGCGGGAGCTACGAGCAGTACTTC
>TRBV11-3|NA|TRBJ1-6|NA|16
CASSSGPGRGGSPLHF
TGTGCCAGCAGCTCGGGGCCGGGACGAGGAGGGTCACCCCTCCACTTT
>TRBV9|TRBD2|TRBJ2-3|once|16
CASSVDPAGITDTQYF
TGTGCCAGCAGCGTAGACCCAGCGGGAATAACAGATACGCAGTATTTT
>TRBV3-1/TRBV3-2|NA|TRBJ1-2|NA|11
CASSTGSGYTF
TGTGCCAGCAGCACAGGGTCGGGCTACACCTTC
>TRBV15|NA|TRBJ1-5|NA|14
CATSRVGSNQPQHF
TGTGCCACCAGCAGAGTCGGGAGCAATCAGCCCCAGCATTTT
>TRBV10-1|NA|TRBJ1-1|NA|15
CASTPRGSGNTEAFF
TGCGCCAGCACACCTAGGGGCTCTGGGAACACTGAAGCTTTCTTT
>TRBV28|TRBD1|TRBJ2-6|NA|17
CASWQGADSTGANVLTF
TGTGCCAGCTGGCAGGGGGCGGATTCAACGGGGGCCAACGTCCTGACTTTC
>TRBV18|NA|TRBJ2-2|NA|15
CASSPGISNTGELFF
TGTGCCAGCTCGCCCGGGATCTCGAACACCGGGGAGCTGTTTTTT
>TRBV5-6|NA|TRBJ2-1|NA|13
CASSQGANNEQFF
TGTGCCAGCAGCCAAGGGGCTAACAATGAGCAGTTCTTC
>TRBV20-1|NA|TRBJ2-7|NA|10
CSARYLAEYF
TGCAGTGCTAGATACTTAGCGGAGTACTTC
>TRBV6-5|NA|TRBJ2-3|NA|13
CASSPAHTDTQYF
TGTGCCAGCAGCCCAGCGCACACAGATACGCAGTATTTT
>TRBV28|NA|TRBJ2-4|NA|15
CASSLRGAGENIQYF
TGTGCCAGCAGTCTAAGGGGGGCGGGGGAAAACATTCAGTACTTC
>TRBV7-6|NA|TRBJ2-3|NA|16
CASSLADSDSTDTQYF
TGTGCCAGCAGCTTAGCGGACAGCGATAGCACAGATACGCAGTATTTT
>TRBV7-9|TRBD1|TRBJ2-1|NA|16
CASSFPPGQGPNEQFF
TGTGCCAGCAGCTTTCCACCGGGACAGGGTCCCAATGAGCAGTTCTTC
>TRBV6-2/TRBV6-3|NA|TRBJ2-7|NA|13
CASSLQDDYEQYF
TGTGCCAGCAGCCTTCAGGATGACTACGAGCAGTACTTC
>TRBV5-6|TRBD1|TRBJ1-6|NA|17
CASSLGQGGSYNSPLHF
TGTGCCAGCAGCTTAGGACAGGGGGGGTCCTATAATTCACCCCTCCACTTT
>TRBV29-1|NA|TRBJ1-1|NA|11
CSVEDTSEAFF
TGCAGCGTTGAGGACACTTCTGAAGCTTTCTTT
>TRBV28|NA|TRBJ1-2|NA|13
CASSPTRVPGYTF
TGTGCCAGCAGTCCCACGAGGGTCCCTGGCTACACCTTC
>TRBV2|NA|TRBJ2-7|NA|15
CASSDPGREGAEQYF
TGTGCCAGCAGTGACCCGGGCAGGGAAGGGGCTGAGCAGTACTTC
>TRBV12-3/TRBV12-4|NA|TRBJ1-1|NA|13
CASIYGGGTEAFF
TGTGCCAGCATTTATGGGGGAGGGACTGAAGCTTTCTTT
>TRBV14|TRBD1|TRBJ1-6|NA|14
CASSHQGGLSPLHF
TGTGCCAGCAGCCATCAGGGGGGATTATCACCCCTCCACTTT
>TRBV5-4|NA|TRBJ2-3|few|13
CASSLAGTDTQYF
TGTGCCAGCAGCTTGGCCGGTACAGATACGCAGTATTTT
>TRBV5-1|TRBD1|TRBJ2-3|NA|13
CASFDTQGSTQYF
TGCGCCAGCTTTGATACACAGGGGTCAACGCAGTATTTT
>TRBV5-4|TRBD2|TRBJ2-5|NA|16
CASSLGTSGRGETQYF
TGTGCCAGCAGCTTGGGGACTAGCGGGAGAGGTGAGACCCAGTACTTC
>TRBV7-2|TRBD1|TRBJ2-2|NA|16
CASSPDRGRGTGELFF
TGTGCCAGCAGCCCGGACAGGGGGCGAGGTACCGGGGAGCTGTTTTTT
>TRBV27|NA|TRBJ2-1|NA|16
CASSSRLAEGYNEQFF
TGTGCCAGCAGTTCCCGCTTAGCGGAGGGATACAATGAGCAGTTCTTC
>TRBV7-9|NA|TRBJ2-2|NA|15
CASTLGGLDTGELFF
TGTGCCAGCACCTTGGGGGGGCTCGACACCGGGGAGCTGTTTTTT
>TRBV7-9|NA|TRBJ1-1|NA|15
CASSPMTAMNTEAFF
TGTGCCAGCAGCCCGATGACAGCCATGAACACTGAAGCTTTCTTT
>TRBV2|TRBD1|TRBJ1-2|NA|13
CASTILQGSGYTF
TGTGCCAGCACTATACTACAGGGGTCTGGCTACACCTTC
>TRBV6-6|NA|TRBJ2-7|NA|16
CASSYSWTTNSYEQYF
TGTGCCAGCAGTTACTCTTGGACAACTAACTCCTACGAGCAGTACTTC
>TRBV12-3/TRBV12-4|NA|TRBJ1-2|NA|11
CASSLINGYTF
TGTGCCAGCAGTTTAATAAATGGCTACACCTTC
>TRBV15|TRBD2|TRBJ2-7|NA|19
CATSVNLGLAGRSPYEQYF
TGTGCCACCAGCGTAAATTTGGGACTAGCGGGCAGAAGCCCCTACGAGCAGTACTTC
>TRBV30|NA|TRBJ2-1|NA|12
CAWSVRGNEQFF
TGTGCCTGGAGTGTACGGGGGAATGAGCAGTTCTTC
>TRBV18|NA|TRBJ2-5|NA|13
CASSPGLGETQYF
TGTGCCAGCTCACCTGGACTGGGGGAGACCCAGTACTTC
>TRBV4-2|TRBD2|TRBJ2-1|NA|15
CASSPLAGGNNEQFF
TGTGCCAGCAGCCCACTAGCGGGAGGGAACAATGAGCAGTTCTTC
>TRBV10-3|NA|TRBJ1-4|NA|14
CAISETREGEKLFF
TGTGCCATCAGTGAGACCAGGGAAGGTGAAAAACTGTTTTTT
>TRBV10-3|TRBD2|TRBJ2-2|NA|17
CAISGTSSRSNTGELFF
TGTGCCATCAGTGGGACTAGCAGTCGTTCGAACACCGGGGAGCTGTTTTTT
>TRBV9|TRBD1|TRBJ2-3|NA|16
CASSPGQARGTDTQYF
TGTGCCAGCAGCCCAGGACAGGCCCGGGGCACAGATACGCAGTATTTT
>TRBV5-4|NA|TRBJ1-5|NA|13
CASSPGGAQPQHF
TGTGCCAGCAGCCCGGGGGGAGCCCAGCCCCAGCATTTT
>TRBV28|NA|TRBJ2-2|NA|12
CASSSNTGELFF
TGTGCCAGCAGCTCGAACACCGGGGAGCTGTTTTTT
>TRBV11-2|NA|TRBJ1-2|NA|15
CASTHGGASNYGYTF
TGTGCCAGCACCCACGGGGGGGCATCTAACTATGGCTACACCTTC